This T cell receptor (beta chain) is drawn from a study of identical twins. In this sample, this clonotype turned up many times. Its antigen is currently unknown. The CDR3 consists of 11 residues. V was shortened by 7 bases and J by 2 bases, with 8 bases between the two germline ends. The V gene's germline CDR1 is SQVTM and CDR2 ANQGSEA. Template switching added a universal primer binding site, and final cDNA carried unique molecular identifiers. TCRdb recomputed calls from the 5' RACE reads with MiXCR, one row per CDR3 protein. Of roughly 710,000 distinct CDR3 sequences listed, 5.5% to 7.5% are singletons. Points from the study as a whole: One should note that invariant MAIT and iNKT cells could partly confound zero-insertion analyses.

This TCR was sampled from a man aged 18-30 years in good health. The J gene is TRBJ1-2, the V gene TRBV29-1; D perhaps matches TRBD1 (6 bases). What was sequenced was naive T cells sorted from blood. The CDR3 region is CSGQENYGYTF. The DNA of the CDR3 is TGCAGCGGACAGGAGAACTATGGCTACACCTTC.